This passage covers 20 T cell receptor beta chains from one sample sequenced in a study of cytomegalovirus exposure and HLA in healthy donors. Both 60 Vbeta primers and 13 Jbeta primers went into the PCR. Produced via immunoSEQ multiplex PCR; TCRdb's table is partial and in-frame only. This sample carries roughly 100,000 clones, around two thirds of them seen once, and the ten largest clones take 3% to 4%. The material sequenced was PBMCs. The source of these receptors is a man aged 25-40 years in good health and CMV-seropositive.

The chain combines TRBV9 with TRBJ2-5, with a tentative D call TRBD1 (6 bases). V shed 4 bases and J shed 5 bases, with 18 bases lying between them. This CDR3 is 15 amino acids long. Germline assignment: CDR1 SGDLS and CDR2 YYNGEE. For the CDR3, the DNA is TGTGCCAGCAGCCCAGTACAGGGAAAGGAGGAGACCCAGTACTTC. Its translation is CASSPVQGKEETQYF.

The J gene is TRBJ2-5, the V gene TRBV7-9, with a weak D call TRBD1 (5 bases). CDR1 is SEHNR, CDR2 FQNEAQ, per germline (reference sequence). Trimming cost V 4 bases and J 1 base, with 13 bases left between them. CDR3 length equals 15 residues. The CDR3 here is CASSWGSPSQETQYF. The CDR3 bases are TGTGCCAGCAGCTGGGGCAGTCCCTCCCAAGAGACCCAGTACTTC.

V usage is TRBV6-1 and J usage is TRBJ1-2; D gene uncertain. CDR1 and CDR2 (germline): MNHNS, SASEGT. Trimming removed 1 base at V and 3 bases at J, with 12 bases between. The CDR3 loop spans 15 amino acids. The DNA for the CDR3 is TGTGCCAGCAGTGAAGACGGGGAGGGTGACTATGGCTACACCTTC. This codes for CASSEDGEGDYGYTF.

This clone was counted once. The V call is TRBV5-6, the J call TRBJ2-2; 7 bases fit TRBD2. Germline lookup yields CDR1 SGHDT and CDR2 YYEEEE. The CDR3 runs to 18 residues. V gave up 0 bases and J gave up 0 bases; unmatched junction bases: 8. CDR3 coding DNA: TGTGCCAGCAGCTTGGAGTTGGGGGGGGGAGCGAACACCGGGGAGCTGTTTTTT. Protein: CASSLELGGGANTGELFF.

The V call is TRBV19, the J call TRBJ2-3, with D perhaps TRBD2 (5 bases). Looked up from germline, CDR1 is LNHDA and CDR2 is SQIVND (reference sequence). This CDR3 comprises 14 residues. Trimming shortened V by 8 bases and J by 2 bases, and 14 bases separated the two germline ends. The CDR3 sequence: CASSPRGLTDTQYF. The CDR3 DNA follows: TGTGCCAGTTCCCCTAGAGGGCTCACAGATACGCAGTATTTT.

The V gene is TRBV19, the J gene TRBJ1-6; D remains unclear. The CDR3 totals 14 residues. V lost 7 bases and J 2 bases, leaving 9 bases between the germline ends. Looked up from germline, CDR1 is LNHDA and CDR2 is SQIVND (reference sequence). CDR3 bases: TGTGCCAGTACCGCCGGGGCCTATAATTCACCCCTCCACTTT. Protein product: CASTAGAYNSPLHF.

The CDR3 spells CASAFTGGWQPQHF. The CDR3 DNA follows: TGTGCCAGCGCTTTTACAGGGGGATGGCAGCCCCAGCATTTT. This sequence joins TRBV27 and TRBJ1-5, with 8 positions matching TRBD1. The V segment lost 8 bases and the J segment 7 bases; nucleotides outside the gene matches: 10. CDR1 is MNHEY, CDR2 SMNVEV, per germline (reference sequence). The CDR3 sequence is 14 residues long.

The chain carries TRBV11-2 and TRBJ1-6, with TRBD1 matching over 9 bases. The CDR3 is made up of 14 amino acids. CDR1 is SGHAT, CDR2 FQNNGV, per germline. V dropped 3 bases and J dropped 10; count of bases not matched to a gene: 4. The CDR3 DNA follows: TGTGCCAGCAGCTTGGGACAGGGAGGCTCACCCCTCCACTTT. Residues: CASSLGQGGSPLHF.

This clone was observed a few times. This chain links TRBV13 with TRBJ1-1; D is unclear. V was cut by 4 bases and J by 10 bases, with 7 bases left in between. This CDR3 is built from 10 residues. CDR1 is PRHDT, CDR2 FYEKMQ, per germline (reference sequence). Here the CDR3 reads CASSSTGAFF. Written as DNA, the CDR3 is TGTGCCAGCAGCTCCACCGGAGCTTTCTTT. The full variable domain, with the rest looked up from reference TRBV13 and TRBJ1-1, is AAGVIQSPRHLIKEKRETATLKCYPIPRHDTVYWYQQGPGQDPQFLISFYEKMQSDKGSIPDRFSAQQFSDYHSELNMSSLELGDSALYFCASSSTGAFFGQGTRLTVV.

The chain recombines TRBV12-2 with TRBJ2-5; whether TRBD2, the table's D call, matches the DNA was not checked. TRBV12-2 is designated a pseudogene. The CDR3 runs 17 residues. The CDR3 reads CASRSGPLAGVRETQYF. CDR3 in DNA: TGTGCAAGTCGCTCAGGTCCTCTAGCGGGGGTAAGGGAGACCCAGTACTTC.

V gene TRBV6-4 combines with J gene TRBJ2-2, with a weak D call TRBD2 (6 bases). The CDR3 length is 16 residues. Deletions cut 0 bases from V and 4 bases from J, with 12 bases between. In germline, CDR1 is MRHNA, CDR2 SNTAGT. CDR3 protein: CASSDSRHGGTGELFF. The CDR3 DNA is TGTGCCAGCAGTGACTCGAGGCACGGGGGCACCGGGGAGCTGTTTTTT.

CDR3 bases: TGTGCCAGCACTCAGGGGGCAGGATCATCCTACGAGCAGTACTTC. Protein sequence: CASTQGAGSSYEQYF. V is TRBV7-9 and J is TRBJ2-7, with 8 nucleotides matching TRBD1. Germline CDR1 is SEHNR and CDR2 is FQNEAQ (reference sequence). The CDR3 extends over 15 amino acids. Trimming cost V 7 bases and J 1 base; bases outside gene matches: 9.

V usage is TRBV29-1 and J usage is TRBJ1-2; D gene uncertain. Germline V gene sequence: CDR1 SQVTM, CDR2 ANQGSEA. The CDR3 is 11 residues long. V lost 5 bases to trimming and J lost 0 bases, with 4 bases between them. The CDR3 loop is CSVSANYGYTF. CDR3 nucleotide sequence: TGCAGCGTTTCAGCTAACTATGGCTACACCTTC.

The chain joins TRBV21-1 to TRBJ2-7; the D call in the table, TRBD1, was not verified against the DNA. TRBV21-1 is listed as a pseudogene. The CDR3 contains 18 residues. CDR3: CASSKEPKDRGALYEQYF. The CDR3 DNA reads as TGTGCCAGCAGCAAAGAACCCAAGGACAGGGGCGCCCTCTACGAGCAGTACTTC.

The genes are TRBV11-1 and TRBJ1-6; 8 bases match TRBD1. V shed 3 bases and J 13 bases; nucleotides not matched to a gene: 5. The CDR3 consists of 13 residues. The germline gives CDR1 SGHAT, CDR2 FQDESV (reference sequence). The CDR3 sequence is CASSFGQGEPLHF. The DNA of the CDR3 is TGTGCCAGCAGCTTCGGACAGGGCGAGCCCCTCCACTTT.

The genes are TRBV5-1 and TRBJ2-7; 9 bases line up with TRBD1. Unmatched junction bases numbered 2, after V lost 3 bases and J lost 1 base. Germline CDR1 reads SGHRS; CDR2 reads YFSETQ. The CDR3 is made up of 14 amino acids. Here the CDR3 reads CASSWTGESYEQYF. The DNA for the CDR3 is TGCGCCAGCAGCTGGACAGGGGAATCCTACGAGCAGTACTTC.

The rearrangement links TRBV30 to TRBJ1-2; a weak D match, TRBD1 (6 bases). V was clipped by 6 bases and J by 5 bases, with 13 bases between them. The CDR3 spans 12 residues. The V gene's germline CDR1 is GTSNPN and CDR2 SVGIG (reference sequence). This CDR3 reads CACSVRGYGYTF. The CDR3 DNA reads as TGTGCCTGCTCCGTGAGGGGGTATGGCTACACCTTC. Full variable domain (remainder filled in from reference TRBV30 and TRBJ1-2): SQTIHQWPATLVQPVGSPLSLECTVEGTSNPNLYWYRQAAGRGLQLLFYSVGIGQISSEVPQNLSASRPQDRQFILSSKKLLLSDSGFYLCACSVRGYGYTFGSGTRLTVV.

This clone was seen more than once but under ten times. V is TRBV18 and J is TRBJ2-3; TRBD2 is a possible D gene (5 bases). Trimming took off 2 bases at V and 7 bases at J, with 13 bases between the two ends. Germline-derived CDR1 and CDR2 are KGHSH and LQKENI. The CDR3 has 14 residues. CDR3 DNA sequence: TGTGCCAGCTCACCAACTAGTTTAAGTCATACGCAGTATTTT. Amino acid sequence: CASSPTSLSHTQYF.

This clone was picked up a small number of times. This chain links TRBV5-1 with TRBJ1-4, with D perhaps matching TRBD1 (6 bases). V was trimmed by 3 bases and J by 5 bases, leaving 11 bases between them. This CDR3 region has 14 residues. Looked up from germline, CDR1 is SGHRS and CDR2 is YFSETQ. The CDR3 is CASSSGQSNEKLFF. Written as DNA, the CDR3 is TGCGCCAGCAGCTCCGGACAGTCGAATGAAAAACTGTTTTTT.

The rearrangement uses TRBV5-8 and TRBJ1-5; D might be TRBD1 (5 bases). Germline values: CDR1 SGHTS, CDR2 YDEGEE. This CDR3 region has 15 residues. V lost 7 bases, J lost 3 bases, and 17 bases lay in between. The chain's CDR3 is CASGVVTGPNQPQHF. The CDR3 region has the DNA TGTGCCAGCGGCGTTGTTACAGGTCCCAATCAGCCCCAGCATTTT.